This T cell receptor (beta chain) came from a study of blood T cell repertoires in COVID-19. Study at large: The origin of the acute and convalescent COVID-19 samples was the United States, Italy and Spain. PBMCs, B-cell-depleted T cells, or T cells were the source of the cDNA or gDNA that made up the material.

CDR3 length: 21 amino acids. Unmatched junction bases numbered 27, after V lost 7 bases and J lost 5 bases. A few counts support this clone. As originally analysed: Cell counts per sample came from amplifying reference gene primers. Using immunoSEQ multiplex PCR, the repertoire was profiled, and TCRdb retains in-frame clones only, with some absent. The V and J calls and clone size are taken from that table; D and trimming were inferred from the DNA. Among roughly 300,000 clones listed, 85% were seen once. This sequence was found in a human donor in a cohort sampled during active COVID-19. Sequencing was done on a sample of peripheral blood. The V gene is TRBV23-1, the J gene TRBJ2-2, with TRBD1 matching over 8 bases. TRBV23-1 is marked as an open reading frame, function uncertain. The CDR3 nucleotides read TGCGCCAGCACCGCCAGAAATTCCAACGGACAGGGCCAGCTGTGGACCGGGGAGCTGTTTTTT. Amino acids: CASTARNSNGQGQLWTGELFF.